The present TCR beta chain was sequenced within a study of cytomegalovirus exposure and HLA in healthy donors. Turning to the study itself: In an earlier analysis, around 100 million unique TCR beta sequences were found from some 200 million T cells.

PCR used 60 Vbeta primers and 13 Jbeta primers. Sequenced by immunoSEQ multiplex PCR; TCRdb stores in-frame clones only, minus some. The sample has 100,000 or so clones; about 70% are singletons. V lost 4 bases and J lost 7, with 11 bases in between. This CDR3 comprises 11 residues. Germline values: CDR1 SQVTM, CDR2 ANQGSEA. As concerns this clone: Antigen unknown.

Notes on the study in general: Trimming of TCR beta V- and J-genes showed a link, identified in a later analysis, to a missense DCLRE1C variant. Using a false discovery rate of 0.05, a later analysis showed that approximately 17,000 TCR beta sequences were associated with HLA alleles.

This TCR was recovered from a man in his thirties or forties in good health and CMV-seronegative. The chain is built from TRBV29-1 and TRBJ2-7; a weak D match, TRBD2 (7 bases). Sequencing was carried out using PBMCs. CDR3 nucleotides: TGCAGCGTTGGGACAGCGGGGGAGCAGTACTTC. This codes for CSVGTAGEQYF.